This is a list of T cell receptor beta chains from one sample in a study of shared clonotypes between healthy human individuals. Libraries were prepared by immunoSEQ multiplex PCR; TCRdb keeps only in-frame clonotypes and omits some of them. The data hold 530,000 or so clones, with nearly 80% observed a single time. The sample taken for sequencing was PBMCs. All receptors come from a woman aged 35 to 49 in good health. Some clones in this sample may be carry-over from other donors' samples. Both conserved end residues are part of each CDR3. Size values are once, few and many counts, or a class for expanded clones, and some rows have none.

size,length,V,CDR3
.,15,TRBV5-6,CASTISGRGSYEQYF
.,13,TRBV5-5,CASSLVGNQPQHF
few,12,TRBV30,CAWSVQGETQYF
.,16,TRBV6-1,CASSEAEGEASYEQYF
.,15,TRBV11-2,CASSPRQGRAYEQYF
.,14,TRBV5-6,CASSLEDRGYGYTF
.,14,TRBV4-2,CASSQIVSNNEQFF
few,14,TRBV19,CASSRTGGGEKLFF
.,15,TRBV7-9,CASSVDRGPYNEQFF
.,15,TRBV4-2,CASSQERSGAYEQYF
once,14,TRBV7-2,CASSSLSFTGELFF
.,15,TRBV11-3,CASSPRRGASAEQYF
.,16,TRBV28,CASSSPEGYSTDTQYF
few,13,TRBV19,CASSIQRLSEQYF
.,15,TRBV7-3,CASSLHPDRPYGYTF
.,17,TRBV6-1,CASSEDAAESSYNEQFF
.,13,TRBV30,CAWSGGRNQPQHF
.,15,TRBV6-6,CASSYSGSGDTEAFF
.,13,TRBV30,CACRDSYNSPLHF
.,15,TRBV6-6,CASRTSTGFTGELFF
.,15,TRBV11-2,CASSLDRLAGGGGDF
.,12,TRBV25-1,CASSSIGNGYTF
.,16,TRBV28,CASSLGLAGGQYEQYF
.,14,TRBV29-1,CSGAAAGTYNEQFF
few,17,TRBV28,CASSSNGQGYSNQPQHF
.,17,TRBV27,CASSLAGGGKGQETQYF
.,12,TRBV5-3,CARSSGANVLTF
.,14,TRBV30,CAWSGLNNDEKLFF
.,15,TRBV10-3,CAITDRDRLTDTQYF
.,14,TRBV5-1,CASSLGVAGETQYF
.,15,TRBV6-1,CASSELGLAVYEQYF
once,15,TRBV7-3,CASSPGTSGLFEQFF